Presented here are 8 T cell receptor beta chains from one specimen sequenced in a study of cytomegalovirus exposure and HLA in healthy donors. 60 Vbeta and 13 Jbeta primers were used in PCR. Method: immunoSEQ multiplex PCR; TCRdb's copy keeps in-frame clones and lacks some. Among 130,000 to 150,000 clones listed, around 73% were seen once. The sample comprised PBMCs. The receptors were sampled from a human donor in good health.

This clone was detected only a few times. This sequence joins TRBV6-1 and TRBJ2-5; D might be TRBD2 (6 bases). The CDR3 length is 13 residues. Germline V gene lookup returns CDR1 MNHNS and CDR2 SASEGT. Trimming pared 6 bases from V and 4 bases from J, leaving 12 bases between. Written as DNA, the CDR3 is TGTGCCAGCAGAAGGACTATTCGAGAGACCCAGTACTTC. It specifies CASRRTIRETQYF.

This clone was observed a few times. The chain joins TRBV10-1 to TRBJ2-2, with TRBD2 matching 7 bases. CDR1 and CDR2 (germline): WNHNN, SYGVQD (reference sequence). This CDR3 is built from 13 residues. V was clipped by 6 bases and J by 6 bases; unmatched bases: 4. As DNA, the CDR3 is TGCGCCAGCAGCGGGGGGTGGTCCGGGGAGCTGTTTTTT. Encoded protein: CASSGGWSGELFF.

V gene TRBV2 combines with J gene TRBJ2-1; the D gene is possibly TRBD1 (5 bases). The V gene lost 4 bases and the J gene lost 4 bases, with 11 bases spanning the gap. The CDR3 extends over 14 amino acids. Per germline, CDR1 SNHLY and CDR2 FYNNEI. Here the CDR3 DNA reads TGTGCCAGCAGTGTTTCAGGGCTATACAATGAGCAGTTCTTC. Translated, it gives CASSVSGLYNEQFF.

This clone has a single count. The CDR3 loop reads CASSSLLSTTNEKLFF. Here the CDR3 DNA reads TGTGCCAGCAGTTCGCTCCTATCTACAACTAATGAAAAACTGTTTTTT. The chain joins TRBV6-6 to TRBJ1-4; the D is unclear. The CDR3 is 16 amino acids. V lost 4 bases and J lost 0, with 12 bases in between. Germline V gene lookup returns CDR1 MNHNY and CDR2 SVGAGI (reference sequence).

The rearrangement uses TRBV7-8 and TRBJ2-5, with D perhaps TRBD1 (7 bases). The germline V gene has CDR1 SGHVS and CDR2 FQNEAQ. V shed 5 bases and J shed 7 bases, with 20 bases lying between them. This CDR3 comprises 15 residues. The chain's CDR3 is CASSKDRDLRGTQYF. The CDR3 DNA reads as TGTGCCAGCAGCAAAGACAGGGACTTGCGGGGGACCCAGTACTTC.

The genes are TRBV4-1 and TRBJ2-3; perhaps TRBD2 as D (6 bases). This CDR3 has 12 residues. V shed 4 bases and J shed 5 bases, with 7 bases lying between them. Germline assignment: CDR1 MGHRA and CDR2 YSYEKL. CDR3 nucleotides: TGCGCCAGCAGCCCCGGGAGAGATACGCAGTATTTT. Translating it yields CASSPGRDTQYF.

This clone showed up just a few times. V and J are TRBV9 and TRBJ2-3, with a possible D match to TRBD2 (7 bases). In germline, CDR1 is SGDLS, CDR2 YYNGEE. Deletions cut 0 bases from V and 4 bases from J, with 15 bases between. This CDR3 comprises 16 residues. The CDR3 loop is CASSVEGGGPSDTQYF. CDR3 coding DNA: TGTGCCAGCAGCGTAGAAGGGGGAGGGCCCTCAGATACGCAGTATTTT.

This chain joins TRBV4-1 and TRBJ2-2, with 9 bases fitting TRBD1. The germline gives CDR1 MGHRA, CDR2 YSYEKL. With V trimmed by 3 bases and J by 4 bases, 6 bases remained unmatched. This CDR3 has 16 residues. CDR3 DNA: TGCGCCAGCAGCCATTTACAGGGGGCGGGCACCGGGGAGCTGTTTTTT. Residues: CASSHLQGAGTGELFF.